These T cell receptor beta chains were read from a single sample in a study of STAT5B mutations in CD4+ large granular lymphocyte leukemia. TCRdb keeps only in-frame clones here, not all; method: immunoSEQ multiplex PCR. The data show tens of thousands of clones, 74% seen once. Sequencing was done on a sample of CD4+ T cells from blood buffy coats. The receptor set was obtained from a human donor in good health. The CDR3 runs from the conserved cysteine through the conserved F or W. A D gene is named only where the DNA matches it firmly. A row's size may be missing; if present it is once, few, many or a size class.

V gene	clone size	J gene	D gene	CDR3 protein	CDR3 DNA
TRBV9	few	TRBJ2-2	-	CASSPVGVTGELFF	TGTGCCAGCAGTCCCGTGGGGGTCACCGGGGAGCTGTTTTTT
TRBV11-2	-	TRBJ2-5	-	CASSLDLWGRETQYF	TGTGCCAGCAGCTTAGATCTCTGGGGGCGAGAGACCCAGTACTTC
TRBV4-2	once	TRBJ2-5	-	CASSQATSYGQETQYF	TGTGCCAGCAGCCAAGCAACTAGCTACGGACAAGAGACCCAGTACTTC
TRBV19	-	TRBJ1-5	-	CASSEVRNQPQHF	TGTGCCAGTAGTGAGGTTCGGAATCAGCCCCAGCATTTT
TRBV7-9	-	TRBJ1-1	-	CASTWGLNTEAFF	TGTGCCAGCACCTGGGGGTTGAACACTGAAGCTTTCTTT
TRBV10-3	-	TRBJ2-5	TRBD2	CAISALGGGETQYF	TGTGCCATCAGTGCCCTGGGGGGGGGAGAGACCCAGTACTTC
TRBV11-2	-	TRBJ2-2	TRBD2	CASSHVRGASNTGELFF	TGTGCCAGCAGCCACGTGCGGGGGGCCTCGAACACCGGGGAGCTGTTTTTT
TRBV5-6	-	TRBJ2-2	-	CASSWGPGGRGGELFF	TGTGCCAGCAGCTGGGGCCCCGGGGGGCGAGGCGGGGAGCTGTTTTTT
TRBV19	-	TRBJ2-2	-	CASSGTANTGELFF	TGTGCCAGTAGCGGGACGGCGAACACCGGGGAGCTGTTTTTT
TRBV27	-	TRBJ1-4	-	CASSKGQPSEKLFF	TGTGCCAGCAGCAAAGGACAGCCCAGTGAAAAACTGTTTTTT
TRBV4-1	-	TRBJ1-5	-	CASSQVGTSFEPQHF	TGCGCCAGCAGCCAAGTGGGCACCTCGTTTGAGCCCCAGCATTTT
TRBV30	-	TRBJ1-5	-	CAWSPGDVQPQHF	TGTGCCTGGAGTCCAGGGGATGTGCAGCCCCAGCATTTT
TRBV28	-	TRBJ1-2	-	CASSLGHLYGYTF	TGTGCCAGCAGTTTGGGACACCTCTATGGCTACACCTTC
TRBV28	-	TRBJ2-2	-	CASSFVGGAHTGELFF	TGTGCCAGCAGTTTTGTAGGGGGAGCCCACACCGGGGAGCTGTTTTTT